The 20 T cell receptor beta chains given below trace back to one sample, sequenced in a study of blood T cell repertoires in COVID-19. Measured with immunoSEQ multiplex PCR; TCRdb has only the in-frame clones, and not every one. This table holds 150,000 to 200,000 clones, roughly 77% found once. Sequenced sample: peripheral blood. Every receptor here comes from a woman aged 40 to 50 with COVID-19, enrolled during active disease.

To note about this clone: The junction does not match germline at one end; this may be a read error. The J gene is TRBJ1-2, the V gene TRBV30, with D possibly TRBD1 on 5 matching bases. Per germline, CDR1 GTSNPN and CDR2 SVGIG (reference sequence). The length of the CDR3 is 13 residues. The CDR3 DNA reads TGTGCCTGGGGTGTGGCGGGGGACTATGGCTACACCTTC. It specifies CAWGVAGDYGYTF.

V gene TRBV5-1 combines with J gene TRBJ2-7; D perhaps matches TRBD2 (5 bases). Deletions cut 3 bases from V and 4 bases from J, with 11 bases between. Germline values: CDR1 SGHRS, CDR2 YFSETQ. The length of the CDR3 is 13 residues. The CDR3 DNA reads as TGCGCCAGCAGCTACCGCCTAGCATACGAGCAGTACTTC. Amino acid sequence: CASSYRLAYEQYF.

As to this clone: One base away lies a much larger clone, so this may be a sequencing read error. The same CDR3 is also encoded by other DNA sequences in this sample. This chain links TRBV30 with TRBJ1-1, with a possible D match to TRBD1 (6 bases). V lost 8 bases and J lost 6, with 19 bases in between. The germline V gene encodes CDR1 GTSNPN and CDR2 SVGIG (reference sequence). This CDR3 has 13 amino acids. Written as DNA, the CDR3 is TGTGCCGGGGGGGGGCAGGGTGGGGCTGAAGCTTTCTTT. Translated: CAGGGQGGAEAFF.

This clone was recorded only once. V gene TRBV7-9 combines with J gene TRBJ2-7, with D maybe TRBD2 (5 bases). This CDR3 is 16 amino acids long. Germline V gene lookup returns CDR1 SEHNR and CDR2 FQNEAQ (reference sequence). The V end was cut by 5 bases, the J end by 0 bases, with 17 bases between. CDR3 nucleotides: TGTGCCAGCAGCGCACTACTTAGCGCGAGCTCCTACGAGCAGTACTTC. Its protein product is CASSALLSASSYEQYF.

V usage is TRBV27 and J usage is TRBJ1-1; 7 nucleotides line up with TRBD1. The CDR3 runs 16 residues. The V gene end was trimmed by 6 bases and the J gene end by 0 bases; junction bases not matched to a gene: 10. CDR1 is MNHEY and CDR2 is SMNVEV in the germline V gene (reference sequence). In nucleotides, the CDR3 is TGTGCCAGCAGAGACAAGGGGGCGCACATGAACACTGAAGCTTTCTTT. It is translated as CASRDKGAHMNTEAFF.

In DNA form, the CDR3 reads TGTGCCACCAGTGACCCTACTAGCCCAATAGATACGCAGTATTTT. Amino acid sequence: CATSDPTSPIDTQYF. This rearrangement joins TRBV24-1 to TRBJ2-3; D might be TRBD2 (6 bases). CDR1 is KGHDR and CDR2 is SFDVKD in the germline V gene. This CDR3 has 15 residues. The germline V and J ends were trimmed by 4 bases and 5 bases, with 15 bases remaining between them.

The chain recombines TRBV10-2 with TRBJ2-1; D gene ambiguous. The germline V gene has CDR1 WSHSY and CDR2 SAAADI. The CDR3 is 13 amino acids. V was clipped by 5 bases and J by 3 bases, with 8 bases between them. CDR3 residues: CASSSVGYNEQFF. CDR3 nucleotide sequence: TGCGCCAGCAGTAGCGTGGGCTACAATGAGCAGTTCTTC.

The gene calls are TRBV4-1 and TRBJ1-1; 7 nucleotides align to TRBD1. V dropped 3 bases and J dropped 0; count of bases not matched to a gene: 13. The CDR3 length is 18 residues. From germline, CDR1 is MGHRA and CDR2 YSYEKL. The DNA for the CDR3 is TGCGCCAGCAGCCAGATGGGACAGAGATCTTCTCTGAACACTGAAGCTTTCTTT. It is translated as CASSQMGQRSSLNTEAFF.

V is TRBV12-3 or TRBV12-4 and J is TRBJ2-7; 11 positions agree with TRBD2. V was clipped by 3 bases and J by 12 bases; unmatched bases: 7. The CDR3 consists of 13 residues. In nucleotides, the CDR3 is TGTGCCAGCAGTTTCGGGACTAGCGGCCCCGGGTACTTC. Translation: CASSFGTSGPGYF.

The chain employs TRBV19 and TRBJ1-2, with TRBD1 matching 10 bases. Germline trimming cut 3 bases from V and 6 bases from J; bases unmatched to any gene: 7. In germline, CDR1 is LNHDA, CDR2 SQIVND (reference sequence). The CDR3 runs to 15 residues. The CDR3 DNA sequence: TGTGCCAGTAGTATTGGGGGGACAGGGGACAATGGCTACACCTTC. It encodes CASSIGGTGDNGYTF.

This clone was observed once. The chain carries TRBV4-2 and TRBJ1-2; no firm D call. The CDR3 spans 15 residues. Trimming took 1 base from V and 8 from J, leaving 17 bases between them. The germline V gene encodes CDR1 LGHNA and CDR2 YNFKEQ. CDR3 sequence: CASSQAFREFEGYTF. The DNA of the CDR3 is TGTGCCAGCAGCCAAGCTTTTAGGGAGTTTGAGGGCTACACCTTC.

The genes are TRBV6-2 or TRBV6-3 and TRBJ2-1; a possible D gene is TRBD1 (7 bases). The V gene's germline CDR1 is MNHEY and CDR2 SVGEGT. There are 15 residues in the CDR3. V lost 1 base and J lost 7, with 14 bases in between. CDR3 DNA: TGTGCCAGCAGTTACTATGCGGCAGGGGGGAATGAGCAGTTCTTC. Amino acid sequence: CASSYYAAGGNEQFF.

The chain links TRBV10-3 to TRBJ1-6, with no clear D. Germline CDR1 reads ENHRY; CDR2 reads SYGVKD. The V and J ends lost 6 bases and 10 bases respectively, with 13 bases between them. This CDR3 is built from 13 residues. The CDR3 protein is CAIREGFGSPLHF. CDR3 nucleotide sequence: TGTGCCATCAGGGAGGGTTTCGGGTCACCCCTCCACTTT.

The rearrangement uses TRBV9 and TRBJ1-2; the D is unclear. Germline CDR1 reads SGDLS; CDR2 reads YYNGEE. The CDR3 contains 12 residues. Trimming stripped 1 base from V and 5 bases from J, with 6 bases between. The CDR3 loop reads CASSVRGYGYTF. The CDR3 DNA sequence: TGTGCCAGCAGCGTAAGAGGGTATGGCTACACCTTC. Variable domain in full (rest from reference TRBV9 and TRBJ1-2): DSGVTQTPKHLITATGQRVTLRCSPRSGDLSVYWYQQSLDQGLQFLIQYYNGEERAKGNILERFSAQQFPDLHSELNLSSLELGDSALYFCASSVRGYGYTFGSGTRLTVV.

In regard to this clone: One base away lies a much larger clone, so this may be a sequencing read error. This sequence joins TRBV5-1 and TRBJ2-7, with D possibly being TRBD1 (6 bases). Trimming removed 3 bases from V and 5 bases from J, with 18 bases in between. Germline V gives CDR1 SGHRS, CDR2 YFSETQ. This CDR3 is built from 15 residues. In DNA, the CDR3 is TGCGCCAGCAGCTCCCACCTAGGACAGAGTAACGAGCAGTACTTC. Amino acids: CASSSHLGQSNEQYF. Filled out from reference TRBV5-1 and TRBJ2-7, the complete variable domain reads KAGVTQTPRYLIKTRGQQVTLSCSPISGHRSVSWYQQTPGQGLQFLFEYFSETQRNKGNFPGRFSGRQFSNSRSEMNVSTLELGDSALYLCASSSHLGQSNEQYFGPGTRLTVT.

The CDR3, as DNA: TGCGCCAGCAGCCCCCCAGGCAGAAGACAAGAGACCCAGTACTTC. This gives the protein CASSPPGRRQETQYF. The chain carries TRBV5-1 and TRBJ2-5; no definite D call. Per germline, CDR1 SGHRS and CDR2 YFSETQ. The ends were cut back, 4 bases at V and 2 bases at J, with 15 bases in the middle. This CDR3 has 15 residues.

DNA of the CDR3: TGTGCCAGCAGCTTAGAAGTCAGTTACTATAGCAATCAGCCCCAGCATTTT. Residues: CASSLEVSYYSNQPQHF. The chain couples TRBV7-8 to TRBJ1-5; unclear D gene. Germline CDR1 is SGHVS and CDR2 is FQNEAQ. The CDR3 covers 17 residues. V lost 1 base to trimming and J lost 0 bases, with 13 bases between them.

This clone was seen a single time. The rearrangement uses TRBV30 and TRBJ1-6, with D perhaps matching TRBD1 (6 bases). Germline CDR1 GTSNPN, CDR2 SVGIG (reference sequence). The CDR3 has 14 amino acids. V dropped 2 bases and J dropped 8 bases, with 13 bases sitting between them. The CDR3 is CAWSHPHRDSPLHF. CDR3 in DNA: TGTGCCTGGAGTCACCCCCACAGGGATTCACCCCTCCACTTT.

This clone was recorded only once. In DNA form, the CDR3 reads TGTGCCAGCAGCGTAGGACAGGGCTACGAGCAGTACTTC. Amino acids: CASSVGQGYEQYF. This chain joins TRBV11-2 and TRBJ2-7, with 8 bases matching TRBD1. Germline-derived CDR1 and CDR2 are SGHAT and FQNNGV. The V segment lost 5 bases and the J segment 3 bases; nucleotides outside the gene matches: 3. The CDR3 spans 13 residues.

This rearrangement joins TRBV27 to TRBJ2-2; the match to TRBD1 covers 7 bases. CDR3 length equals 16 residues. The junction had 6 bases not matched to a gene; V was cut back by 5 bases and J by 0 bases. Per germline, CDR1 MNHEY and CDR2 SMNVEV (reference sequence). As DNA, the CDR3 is TGTGCCAGCAGTCACGGGACAGTTACGAACACCGGGGAGCTGTTTTTT. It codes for CASSHGTVTNTGELFF.